This TCR beta chain was identified in a study of T-cell memory formation after mild COVID-19. General observations from the study: Specificity for SARS-CoV-2 was not confirmed among the second-wave clones peaking on day 37. Clones that contracted clustered mainly in CM and EM if CD4+ and in EMRA if CD8+. Day 15 to 85 contracting clones showed balanced CD4/CD8; later expanders leaned CD4+.

Germline CDR1 reads SGHTA; CDR2 reads FQGNSA. The germline V and J ends were trimmed by 4 bases and 6 bases, with 13 bases remaining between them. This CDR3 has 14 amino acids. As for this clonotype: Antigen unknown.

TCRdb re-called the 5' RACE reads with MiXCR, one entry per CDR3 protein. The sample has fewer than 350,000 distinct CDR3 sequences; about 13% are singletons. Source material: PBMCs or a T cell subset sorted from them (not recorded which). J is TRBJ1-5 and V is TRBV7-2, with D unresolved. The sequence was collected from a man between 18 and 29 years old who had mild COVID-19 (a few samples of this study predate the infection). Cell type and time point are not known. The CDR3 sequence: CASSSGRAPQPQHF. Here the CDR3 DNA reads TGTGCCAGCAGCTCGGGAAGGGCCCCTCAGCCCCAGCATTTT.